This T cell receptor beta chain was sequenced in a study of beta chain features in type 1 diabetes. Study-level results: Shortening of TCRB CDR3s, moderate but significant, appeared in all four CD4+ subsets of Type 1 diabetes patients.

Regarding this clone: The antigen remains unidentified.

Of the isolated RNA, all was reverse transcribed, and so the sequenced material was expressed TCRB transcripts. TCRdb's table, derived via immunoSEQ multiplex PCR, lists solely in-frame clones and lacks some. The repertoire holds 600,000 to 750,000 clones, with roughly an eighth as singletons. Trimming took 4 bases from V and 5 from J; bases not matched to a gene: 14. The CDR3 loop spans 17 amino acids. From germline, CDR1 is SGDLS and CDR2 YYNGEE. The sequence was collected from a man under 40 with type 1 diabetes. The sequenced sample was naive CD4+ T cells from blood. V usage is TRBV9 and J usage is TRBJ2-3; 9 bases agree with TRBD2. This CDR3 is CASSYRPGGGAEDTQYF. CDR3 sequence (DNA): TGTGCCAGCAGCTATCGTCCGGGCGGGGGGGCCGAAGATACGCAGTATTTT.